This T cell receptor (beta chain) came from a study of response to subunit inactivated influenza vaccine. Notes on the study in general: Authors suggested that a seasonal influenza vaccination recruits few new T cells each time.

Of note for this clonotype: Its antigen is not identified.

TCRdb called the RT-PCR reads again in MiXCR, with one record for every CDR3 protein. The repertoire holds a few hundred thousand distinct CDR3 sequences, with 14% as singletons. Germline-derived CDR1 and CDR2 are SQVTM and ANQGSEA. The CDR3 spans 14 residues. The V and J ends lost 1 base and 5 bases respectively, with 15 bases between them. The chain is built from TRBV29-1 and TRBJ2-7; D perhaps matches TRBD1 (8 bases). The starting material was PBMCs from blood, obtained 11 to 12 days after vaccination. The source is a man aged 45 to 65 who received an inactivated influenza vaccine. CDR3 loop: CSVEGTGRVNEQYF. The DNA of the CDR3 is TGCAGCGTTGAAGGGACAGGGAGGGTGAACGAGCAGTACTTC.